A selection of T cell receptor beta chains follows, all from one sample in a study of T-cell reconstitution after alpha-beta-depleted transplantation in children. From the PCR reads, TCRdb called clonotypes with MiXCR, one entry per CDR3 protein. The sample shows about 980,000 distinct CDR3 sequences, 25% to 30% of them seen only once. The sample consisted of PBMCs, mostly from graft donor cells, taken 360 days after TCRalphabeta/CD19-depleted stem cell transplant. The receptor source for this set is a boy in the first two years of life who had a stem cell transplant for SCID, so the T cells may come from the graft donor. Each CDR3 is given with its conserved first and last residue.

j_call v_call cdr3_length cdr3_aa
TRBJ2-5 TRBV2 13 CASSVLAPETQYF
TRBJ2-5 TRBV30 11 CAWSSGETQYF
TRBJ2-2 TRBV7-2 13 CASSHFQTGELFF
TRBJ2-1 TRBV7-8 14 CASSGLAGGDEQFF
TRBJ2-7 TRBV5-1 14 CASSSLGLPYEQYF
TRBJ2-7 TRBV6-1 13 CASSEVGVHEQYF
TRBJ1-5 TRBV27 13 CASSQTHYQPQHF
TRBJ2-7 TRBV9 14 CASSPQGGTHEQYF
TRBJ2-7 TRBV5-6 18 CASSSYNPQWGNHYEQYF
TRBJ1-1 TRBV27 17 CASSPTYKGILNTEAFF
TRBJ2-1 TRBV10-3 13 CAISGTEINEQFF
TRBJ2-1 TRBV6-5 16 CASSYDNRDSYNEQFF
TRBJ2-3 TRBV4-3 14 CASSQVPWRDTQYF
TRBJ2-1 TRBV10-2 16 CASSATGPDGYNEQFF
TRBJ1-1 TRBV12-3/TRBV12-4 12 CASSLTASEAFF
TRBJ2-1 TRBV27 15 CASSFRGGSINEQFF
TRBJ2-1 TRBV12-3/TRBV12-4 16 CASSYRTGNLWNEQFF
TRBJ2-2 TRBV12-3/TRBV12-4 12 CASIPETGELFF
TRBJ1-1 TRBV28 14 CAARDRGPGTEAFF
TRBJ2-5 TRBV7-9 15 CASSPPSVSGKTQYF
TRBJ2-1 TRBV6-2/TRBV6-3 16 CASSKVFPGPYNEQFF
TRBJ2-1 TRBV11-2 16 CASSFHGGENYNEQFF
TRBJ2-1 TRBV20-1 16 CSASRPGGGRNNEQFF
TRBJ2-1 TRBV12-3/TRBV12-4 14 CASSWGGIHNEQFF
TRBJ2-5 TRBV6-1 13 CASRETGTETQYF
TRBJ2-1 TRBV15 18 CATSRDRGTSISYNEQFF
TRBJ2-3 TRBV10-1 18 CASSSGRSSGLSTDTQYF
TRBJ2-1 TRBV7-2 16 CASSLRTGTGANEQFF
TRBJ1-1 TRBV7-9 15 CASSLAQGSVTEAFF
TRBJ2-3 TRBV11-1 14 CASSLVLAEGTQYF